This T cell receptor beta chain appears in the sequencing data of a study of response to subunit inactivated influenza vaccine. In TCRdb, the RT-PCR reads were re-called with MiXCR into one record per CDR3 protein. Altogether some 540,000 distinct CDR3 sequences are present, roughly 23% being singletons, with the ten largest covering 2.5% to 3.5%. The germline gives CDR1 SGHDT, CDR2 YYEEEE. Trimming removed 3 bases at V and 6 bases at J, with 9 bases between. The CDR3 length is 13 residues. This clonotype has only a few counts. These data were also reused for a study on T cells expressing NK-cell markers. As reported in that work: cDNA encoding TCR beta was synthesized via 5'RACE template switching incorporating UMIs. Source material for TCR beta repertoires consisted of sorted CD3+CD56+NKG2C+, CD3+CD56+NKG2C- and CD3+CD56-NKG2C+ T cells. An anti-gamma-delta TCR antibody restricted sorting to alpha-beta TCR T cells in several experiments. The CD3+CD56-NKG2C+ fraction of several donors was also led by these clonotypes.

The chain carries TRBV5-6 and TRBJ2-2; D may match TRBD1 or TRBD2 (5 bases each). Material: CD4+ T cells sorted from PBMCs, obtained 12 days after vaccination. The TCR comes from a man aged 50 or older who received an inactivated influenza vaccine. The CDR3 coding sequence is TGTGCCAGCAGCTGGGACGGTCCCGGGGAGCTGTTTTTT. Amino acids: CASSWDGPGELFF. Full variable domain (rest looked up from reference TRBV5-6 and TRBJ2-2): DAGVTQSPTHLIKTRGQQVTLRCSPKSGHDTVSWYQQALGQGPQFIFQYYEEEERQRGNFPDRFSGHQFPNYSSELNVNALLLGDSALYLCASSWDGPGELFFGEGSRLTVL.